This TCR beta chain is from a study of T-cell memory formation after mild COVID-19 (dated by TCRdb to the early 2020s). In terms of the full investigation: Most TCR sequence clusters were specific to one of the two donors. In a couple of donors, T-cell clones that expanded and contracted after mild COVID-19 were followed by sequencing TCRalpha and TCRbeta repertoires longitudinally. The cohort was made up of two young adult volunteers, one female and one male, who were previously healthy.

In regard to this clonotype: It lacks a known antigen. It may be a read error: a sequence one base away is much more abundant.

Inclusive of the bounding cysteine and phenylalanine, the CDR3 is 13 residues long. The only DNA kept is the CDR3, 39 bases in frame from the first base. The germline V gene encodes CDR1 DFQATT and CDR2 SNEGSKA (reference sequence). Sequencing instrument: Illumina NovaSeq 6000. TCRalpha and TCRbeta cDNA libraries were built by 5'RACE with constant-segment primers, adding sample barcodes and unique molecular identifiers. Trizol reagent was used to extract RNA from every sample. Library amplification was performed in two PCR steps, and a second sample barcode and Illumina TruSeq adapters were introduced in the second step. The libraries were sequenced on an Illumina NovaSeq using 2 x 150 bp paired-end reads. On the authors' methods: Reads were demultiplexed and collapsed into UMI-guided consensus sequences with migec v1.2.7. With mixcr v2.1.11, UMI consensuses were aligned to TRA and TRB V and J templates and assembled into clonotypes. A clonotype was counted as expanded or contracted only if both edgeR and NoisET called the change significant, with noise models trained on biological replicates. For edgeR calls, the cutoffs were a false discovery rate-adjusted p below 0.01 and a log2 fold-change threshold of 1. As an exploratory analysis of dynamics, PCA with hierarchical clustering was applied to max-normalized trajectories of the 1000 most abundant clonotypes. The CD4 or CD8 phenotype of responding clones was assigned using the separately sequenced CD4+ and CD8+ repertoires. The public reads were run again by TCRdb, first through fastp at Q25 and then through MiXCR, and only productive beta chains were kept. Entries that share a CDR3 protein sequence are merged under the most common genes and DNA. The V and J calls reflect TCRdb's pipeline rather than the authors' work. A total of about 340,000 distinct CDR3 sequences appear in this sample, more than 20% of them only once. The ten biggest clones cover 21% of the sample.

PBMCs were isolated by Ficoll-Paque density gradient centrifugation. Study-level results and caveats: Some responding clones were found in pre-infection memory, which suggests that pre-existing cross-reactive memory T cells took part in the SARS-CoV-2 response. The study covered only two mild cases, and larger cohorts including severe cases with pre-infection samples were considered necessary. From day 15 to 85, contracting clones showed balanced CD4/CD8 phenotypes, whereas a second wave of clones that expanded from day 15 to 37 leaned towards CD4+. Contracting CD4+ clones turned up mainly in the CM and EM memory subsets, whereas EMRA was where CD8+ clones were enriched. SARS-CoV-2 specificity was not confirmed for the second-wave clones peaking on day 37.

This TCR was recovered from a man between 18 and 29 years old who had mild COVID-19 (a few samples of this study predate the infection). The sample titles of this study are shuffled in the database, so cell type and time point are left out; the donor was told from shared clones. The sequencing sample was made of PBMCs or a T cell subset sorted from them (not recorded which). Rearrangement joined TRBV20-1 to TRBJ1-5; the D gene is perhaps TRBD1, on 6 matching bases. The DNA is TGCAGTGCAACTACAGGGATCGGTCAGCCCCAGAATTTT. This translates into CSATTGIGQPQNF.